The entry below gives a single TCR beta chain sequence along with its context. What it recognizes is unknown. CDR1 is KGHSH and CDR2 is LQKENI in the germline V gene. With V trimmed by 1 base and J by 3 bases, 5 bases remained unmatched. The CDR3 is made up of 16 amino acids. The sample comes from a study of a mutant IDH1 vaccine in newly diagnosed glioma. The overall study: Beforehand, treatment had been radiotherapy, temozolomide, or both; the majority received both.

General study results and limits: Evidence of vaccine-induced immune responses was documented in over 85% of patients.

The sample's time point: baseline, week 1 (first vaccination visit). The treatment was: pre-vaccination baseline after standard-of-care therapy. The method was immunoSEQ multiplex PCR; TCRdb's version includes in-frame clones alone and lacks a portion of them. The data hold 99,000 or so clones, with approximately 90% observed a single time. The chain couples TRBV18 to TRBJ2-3; 9 nucleotides line up with TRBD2. The starting material was PBMCs, obtained from a glioma patient treated with radiotherapy, temozolomide or both. The origin of this receptor is a woman between 45 and 65 years old with glioma. The CDR3 region is CASSPLTSGWTDTQYF. DNA of the CDR3: TGTGCCAGCTCACCACTTACTAGCGGGTGGACAGATACGCAGTATTTT.